Given below is one TCR beta chain in context. The data belong to a study of blood T cell repertoires in COVID-19. Study as a whole: The samples span acute and convalescent COVID-19 from the United States, Italy and Spain.

Study processing details: Estimation of nucleated cell counts was performed using reference gene primer amplification. Only in-frame clones appear in the TCRdb table, and some are missing; sequencing was by immunoSEQ multiplex PCR. The V and J calls and clone size are taken from that table; D and trimming were inferred from the DNA. The table records about 180,000 clones, more than 70% of them present only once. Trimming left V 4 bases short and J 6 bases short, with 10 bases between. The CDR3 extends over 12 amino acids. The germline CDR1 and CDR2 sequences are SGHNT and YENEEA. The rearrangement links TRBV11-3 to TRBJ2-7, with D maybe TRBD1 (5 bases). The sequencing sample was made of peripheral blood. The receptor's source is a man between 45 and 60 years old with active or convalescent COVID-19. The chain's CDR3 is CASSSVTGEQYF. The CDR3, as DNA: TGTGCCAGCAGCTCCGTAACAGGCGAGCAGTACTTC.